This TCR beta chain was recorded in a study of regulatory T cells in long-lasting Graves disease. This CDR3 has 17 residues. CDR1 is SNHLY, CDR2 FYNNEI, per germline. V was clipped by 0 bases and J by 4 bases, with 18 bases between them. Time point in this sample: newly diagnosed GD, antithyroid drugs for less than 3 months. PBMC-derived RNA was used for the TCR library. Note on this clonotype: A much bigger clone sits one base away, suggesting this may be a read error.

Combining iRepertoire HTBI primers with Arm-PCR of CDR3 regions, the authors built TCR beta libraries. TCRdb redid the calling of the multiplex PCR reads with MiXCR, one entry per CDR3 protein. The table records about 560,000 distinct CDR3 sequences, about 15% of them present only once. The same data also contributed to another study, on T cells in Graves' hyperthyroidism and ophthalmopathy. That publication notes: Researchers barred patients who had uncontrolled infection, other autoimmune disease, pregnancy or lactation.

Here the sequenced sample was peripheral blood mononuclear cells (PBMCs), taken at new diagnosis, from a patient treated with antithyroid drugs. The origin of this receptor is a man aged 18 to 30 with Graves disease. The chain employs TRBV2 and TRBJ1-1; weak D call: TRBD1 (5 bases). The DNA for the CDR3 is TGTGCCAGCAGTGAAGCGCTTGGGGGACCCGCCCCCACTGAAGCTTTCTTT. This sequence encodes CASSEALGGPAPTEAFF. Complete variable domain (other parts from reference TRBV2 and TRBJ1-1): EPEVTQTPSHQVTQMGQEVILRCVPISNHLYFYWYRQILGQKVEFLVSFYNNEISEKSEIFDDQFSVERPDGSNFTLKIRSTKLEDSAMYFCASSEALGGPAPTEAFFGQGTRLTVV.